This T cell receptor (beta chain) was recovered during a study of OX40 agonist ivuxolimab in advanced cancers. The wider study: Patients were infused with ivuxolimab every 2 weeks at 0.01 to 10 mg/kg. Treatment received earlier with anti-PD-1, anti-PD-L1 or anti-CTLA-4 agents was allowed, and roughly 40% had some.

Germline CDR1 and CDR2: SGDLS and YYNGEE. Germline trimming cut 0 bases from V and 5 bases from J; bases unmatched to any gene: 8. This CDR3 has 16 residues. Study-level findings and limits: Clones of CD4+ and CD8+ blood T cells grew by week 6 at doses of 0.1 to 3.0 mg/kg.

The method was immunoSEQ multiplex PCR; TCRdb's version includes in-frame clones alone and lacks a portion of them. This sample yields under 85,000 clones, of which around 88% are seen a single time; just over 0.55% belongs to the top ten. In regard to this clone: The antigen remains undetermined.

The TCR sequence derives from an adult with an advanced solid tumor such as melanoma, head and neck, liver or kidney cancer. Specimen: CD4+ or CD8+ T cells sorted from blood, collected in a trial of the OX40 agonist ivuxolimab. The chain is built from TRBV9 and TRBJ2-7, with 10 positions matching TRBD2. The CDR3 loop is CASSVGPAGGLNEQYF. The CDR3 DNA sequence: TGTGCCAGCAGCGTAGGACCAGCGGGGGGGTTAAACGAGCAGTACTTC.